This passage covers 17 T cell receptor beta chains from one sample sequenced in a study of blood T cells in healthy people across ages. A sample-barcoded 5' primer and a J-beta primer mix were used in a second PCR of about 7 to 12 cycles. One entry per CDR3 protein, called by TCRdb with MiXCR from the 5' RACE reads. This sample yields around 1,500,000 distinct CDR3 sequences, of which around two fifths are seen a single time; roughly 7.9% belongs to the top ten. The specimen sequenced was blood. These receptors originate from a young woman in good health.

The chain uses TRBV7-9 and TRBJ1-1, with D perhaps matching TRBD1 (5 bases). The V and J ends lost 2 bases and 10 bases respectively, with 14 bases between them. Germline CDR1 reads SEHNR; CDR2 reads FQNEAQ (reference sequence). CDR3 length: 13 amino acids. CDR3 in amino acids: CASSLKEGTRAFF. The CDR3 DNA reads as TGTGCCAGCAGCTTAAAAGAGGGGACGAGAGCTTTCTTT. Together with reference TRBV7-9 and TRBJ1-1, the CDR3 gives the full variable domain: DTGVSQNPRHKITKRGQNVTFRCDPISEHNRLYWYRQTLGQGPEFLTYFQNEAQLEKSRLLSDRFSAERPKGSFSTLEIQRTEQGDSAMYLCASSLKEGTRAFFGQGTRLTVV.

The rearrangement links TRBV3-1 to TRBJ2-3; 12 bases fit TRBD2. Trimming at V came to 2 bases and at J to 7 bases, leaving 4 bases not matched to a gene. CDR3 length: 15 residues. Germline loops: CDR1 LGHDT, CDR2 YNNKEL (reference sequence). Here the CDR3 reads CASSQLAGGRNTQYF. The CDR3 DNA sequence: TGTGCCAGCAGCCAACTAGCGGGAGGGCGAAATACGCAGTATTTT.

This chain links TRBV18 with TRBJ1-2; TRBD1 is a possible D gene (5 bases). The CDR3 has 13 amino acids. V shed 5 bases and J shed 9 bases, with 16 bases lying between them. Germline lookup yields CDR1 KGHSH and CDR2 LQKENI. The CDR3 DNA sequence: TGTGCCAGCTCAAGCCAGGGAGACGGGAGCTACACCTTC. Its protein is CASSSQGDGSYTF.

The CDR3 loop reads CASSLGAPPDHYGYTF. The CDR3, as DNA: TGTGCCAGCAGTTTAGGGGCCCCTCCGGACCACTATGGCTACACCTTC. This sequence joins TRBV12-3 or TRBV12-4 and TRBJ1-2; no clear D. This CDR3 region has 16 residues. The V end lost 1 base, the J end lost 3 bases, and 15 bases lay between the germline ends.

The rearrangement links TRBV10-1 to TRBJ1-1; the D is unclear. The CDR3 length is 12 residues. The germline CDR1 and CDR2 sequences are WNHNN and SYGVQD (reference sequence). The DNA for the CDR3 is TGCGGGGAGCAAAGGGCGAACACTGAAGCTTTCTTT. The encoded protein is CGEQRANTEAFF.

This clonotype was seen a handful of times. This chain connects TRBV2 to TRBJ2-3, with 10 bases matching TRBD2. V shed 7 bases and J 4 bases; nucleotides not matched to a gene: 8. CDR1 and CDR2 (germline): SNHLY, FYNNEI. This CDR3 spans 15 amino acids. CDR3 loop: CASTTGTSVPDTQYF. For the CDR3, the DNA is TGTGCCAGCACGACCGGGACTAGCGTTCCAGATACGCAGTATTTT.

This clonotype has a handful of counts. V is TRBV12-3 or TRBV12-4 and J is TRBJ2-7, with D possibly TRBD1 on 5 matching bases. Matching the DNA end better, TRBJ2-4 makes the J call doubtful. The CDR3 is made up of 14 amino acids. The CDR3 is CASSKGVAKNIQYF. CDR3 coding DNA: TGTGCCAGCAGTAAAGGGGTAGCCAAAAACATTCAGTACTTC.

This sequence joins TRBV12-3 or TRBV12-4 and TRBJ1-2; 11 positions match TRBD1. This CDR3 spans 15 amino acids. V lost 4 bases to trimming and J lost 3 bases; unmatched junction nucleotides: 4. CDR3 nucleotides: TGTGCCAGCAGTTCCCAGGGACAGGGGGACTATGGCTACACCTTC. As protein: CASSSQGQGDYGYTF.

This clonotype was seen only a few times. The gene calls are TRBV25-1 and TRBJ2-1; no reliable D call. The CDR3 contains 13 residues. Germline V gene lookup returns CDR1 MGHDK and CDR2 SYGVNS. Trimming pared 4 bases from V and 9 bases from J, leaving 13 bases between. For the CDR3, the DNA is TGTGCCAGCAGTGTCTCTCCTCCGGGTGAGCAGTTCTTC. The encoded protein is CASSVSPPGEQFF.

This clonotype was seen only once. The chain is built from TRBV5-1 and TRBJ2-5; TRBD1 matches 9 bases. Germline V gene sequence: CDR1 SGHRS, CDR2 YFSETQ. Trimming at V came to 3 bases and at J to 11 bases, leaving 17 bases not matched to a gene. This CDR3 region has 16 residues. As DNA, the CDR3 is TGCGCCAGCAGCTCGACAAAGGGACAGGGCGCGACTAGTCAGTACTTC. As protein: CASSSTKGQGATSQYF.

Only a few counts were recorded for this clonotype. This chain uses TRBV6-6 with TRBJ2-3; TRBD2 matches 8 bases. Trimming removed 10 bases from V and 2 bases from J; junction bases left unmatched: 11. This CDR3 has 15 amino acids. Germline V lookup: CDR1 MNHNY, CDR2 SVGAGI (reference sequence). The CDR3 DNA reads as TGTGCCACCGACCGGGGGGGGGAGATCACAGATACGCAGTATTTT. Translation: CATDRGGEITDTQYF.

This clonotype was observed a few times. The chain couples TRBV20-1 to TRBJ2-7; D is perhaps TRBD2 (6 bases). V lost 6 bases, J lost 1 base, and 31 bases lay in between. CDR1 and CDR2 from the germline V gene are DFQATT and SNEGSKA (reference sequence). CDR3 length equals 19 residues. The CDR3 here is CSASHQGGGTAGPSYEQYF. CDR3 coding DNA: TGCAGTGCATCGCATCAGGGAGGCGGCACAGCGGGCCCATCCTACGAGCAGTACTTC.

The V call is TRBV27, the J call TRBJ2-7; unclear D gene. The CDR3 runs 13 residues. The ends were cut back, 2 bases at V and 7 bases at J, with 12 bases in the middle. CDR1 MNHEY and CDR2 SMNVEV come from the germline V gene (reference sequence). This CDR3 reads CASSLSIYNEQYF. Here the CDR3 DNA reads TGTGCCAGCAGTTTAAGTATCTACAATGAGCAGTACTTC.

The rearrangement uses TRBV24-1 and TRBJ2-3; 11 bases agree with TRBD2. The germline V gene has CDR1 KGHDR and CDR2 SFDVKD. After removal of 4 bases from V and 2 bases from J, the junction contained 7 bases not matched to a gene. The CDR3 is 17 residues long. The CDR3 region is CATSDSRLAGITDTQYF. The DNA for the CDR3 is TGTGCCACCAGTGACTCCAGACTAGCGGGGATCACAGATACGCAGTATTTT.

The chain recombines TRBV4-2 with TRBJ1-4; D unclear. Trimming shortened V by 0 bases and J by 12 bases, and 23 bases separated the two germline ends. CDR1 and CDR2 (germline): LGHNA, YNFKEQ. CDR3 length: 17 residues. The CDR3: CASSQEELRKAGEELFF. The CDR3 DNA reads as TGTGCCAGCAGCCAAGAAGAGCTCCGGAAGGCAGGCGAAGAACTGTTTTTT.

A single count supports this clonotype. The genes are TRBV20-1 and TRBJ2-3, with TRBD1 identical over 7 bases. Trimming at V came to 2 bases and at J to 2 bases, leaving 10 bases not matched to a gene. This CDR3 comprises 16 residues. The germline V gene has CDR1 DFQATT and CDR2 SNEGSKA (reference sequence). CDR3 in amino acids: CSARLHGTVNTDTQYF. DNA for the CDR3: TGCAGTGCTAGACTCCACGGGACAGTCAACACAGATACGCAGTATTTT.

This chain joins TRBV27 and TRBJ1-5, with unresolved D. The CDR3 is 15 amino acids. The germline CDR1 and CDR2 sequences are MNHEY and SMNVEV (reference sequence). V was cut by 3 bases and J by 0 bases, with 9 bases left in between. The CDR3 region is CASSFAGYSNQPQHF. The CDR3 region has the DNA TGTGCCAGCAGTTTCGCGGGGTATAGCAATCAGCCCCAGCATTTT.